This passage covers 4 T cell receptor beta chains from one sample sequenced in a study of T cells in Graves' hyperthyroidism and ophthalmopathy. From RNA transcripts, TCR beta CDR3 regions were amplified. Researchers ran a first-round RT-PCR on the TCR CDR3 using the HTBI primer set. TCRdb analysed the multiplex PCR reads with MiXCR anew, one entry per CDR3 protein. The sample consists of 550,000 to 800,000 distinct CDR3 sequences, 17% of them appearing once. Input material: blood. These receptors were collected from a man aged 50 or older with Graves' hyperthyroidism.

Only a few counts were recorded for this clonotype. The chain is built from TRBV10-3 and TRBJ2-2; TRBD2 agrees at 13 bases. J lost 6 bases, V lost 8 bases, and 18 bases had no gene match. Germline V gene lookup returns CDR1 ENHRY and CDR2 SYGVKD. The CDR3 consists of 19 residues. CDR3 in amino acids: CAIFRPGLAGLLSAGELFF. Written as DNA, the CDR3 is TGTGCCATCTTCAGGCCGGGACTAGCGGGACTCCTTTCGGCCGGGGAGCTGTTTTTT.

This clonotype was observed a few times. V usage is TRBV4-1 and J usage is TRBJ2-1, with D perhaps matching TRBD1 or TRBD2 (5 bases each). CDR1 is MGHRA and CDR2 is YSYEKL in the germline V gene. V was trimmed by 4 bases and J by 5 bases, leaving 12 bases between them. The CDR3 has 14 amino acids. DNA of the CDR3: TGCGCCAGCAGCCGCCGGGACGGGAACAATGAGCAGTTCTTC. Translating it yields CASSRRDGNNEQFF.

This clonotype was observed a handful of times. The V call is TRBV6-1, the J call TRBJ2-3, with D perhaps matching TRBD1 (6 bases). The CDR3 length is 15 residues. The germline V gene has CDR1 MNHNS and CDR2 SASEGT. Trimming cost V 8 bases and J 0 bases, with 15 bases left between them. CDR3 nucleotide sequence: TGTGCCAGCTCCGAACAGGGACACAGCACAGATACGCAGTATTTT. Translated: CASSEQGHSTDTQYF.

CDR3 region: CASSMGLAGVATGELFF. CDR3 nucleotides: TGTGCCAGTAGTATGGGACTAGCGGGAGTGGCGACCGGGGAGCTGTTTTTT. V usage is TRBV19 and J usage is TRBJ2-2; 14 bases line up with TRBD2. The junction had 5 bases not matched to a gene; V was cut back by 3 bases and J by 5 bases. CDR1 is LNHDA, CDR2 SQIVND, per germline (reference sequence). The CDR3 totals 17 residues.